This TCR beta chain was retrieved from a study of cytomegalovirus exposure and HLA in healthy donors (dated by TCRdb to 2017 to 2019). Context from the whole study: According to a later analysis, one platform produced both the approximately 110 validation repertoires and the 670 or so repertoires of the first cohort. The aim of the study was to test whether cataloging public T cell receptors could identify signatures of past pathogen exposure. A separate validation cohort of about 110 different subjects was used in addition to the 666-subject first cohort. The study combined high-throughput TCR immunosequencing, statistical association of individual TCRs with disease status, and machine learning to predict cytomegalovirus infection status.

What the research found in general, with its limitations: The authors suggested that the approach could potentially be generalized to other disease states and immunological phenotypes. A few of the identified cytomegalovirus-associated TCR beta chains were confirmed in vitro to be specific for cytomegalovirus antigens. All 120 or so repertoires were used to score co-occurrence in the validation cohort in a later analysis, because that analysis had no HLA typing for the cohort. Most TCR sequences were seen in very few donors, while some public TCRs were found in many individuals. In both the original and validation cohorts, the classifier was reported to diagnose cytomegalovirus status with high specificity and sensitivity. In the study, about 150 TCR beta chains were listed as associated with cytomegalovirus. In a later analysis, TCRs clustered in the first cohort were found to also tend to co-occur in the approximately 120 validation repertoires, with about 93% of cluster scores above 0.

Separate from the roughly 630-subject first cohort, the validation cohort of over 90 subjects was the group to which the donors belonged. The germline V gene (reference sequence) sets CDR1 to SGHAT and CDR2 to FQDESV. Compared with germline, V lacks 5 bases and J lacks 5 bases; bases without a gene match: 4. Including cysteine and phenylalanine, the CDR3 has 14 amino acids. The entry retains the CDR3 DNA only, 42 bases that are in frame from base 1. Libraries came from the immunoSEQ multiplex PCR assay. In the source study's methods: A statistical classification framework was developed to diagnose cytomegalovirus status using the catalog of TCR beta chain sequences. Entries here come from immuneACCESS through TCRdb and include only in-frame sequences with V and J called. Some clones fail to appear in such tables; in the studies checked, an unresolved V gene covers under half of the shortfall, and the cause of the remainder is unknown. The DNA was the basis for D and trimming; V, J and clone size are from that table. The sample includes 150,000 to 200,000 clones, with about 80% observed a single time. The top ten constitute over 5.5% of the sample.

With regard to this clone: The antigen this receptor binds is unknown. The input lacks base qualities; no much larger clone sits a single base away.

The sample was PBMCs. The chain joins TRBV11-1 to TRBJ1-2; 11 nucleotides in the junction match TRBD1. The source is a man between 18 and 29 years old in good health and CMV-seropositive. The nucleotide sequence reads as follows: TGTGCCAGCAGCCCCCGGGACAGGGGGTATGGCTACACCTTC. This sequence encodes CASSPRDRGYGYTF. Full variable domain (CDR3 extended with the reference TRBV11-1 and TRBJ1-2 proteins): EAEVAQSPRYKITEKSQAVAFWCDPISGHATLYWYRQILGQGPELLVQFQDESVVDDSQLPKDRFSAERLKGVDSTLKIQPAELGDSAMYLCASSPRDRGYGYTFGSGTRLTVV.